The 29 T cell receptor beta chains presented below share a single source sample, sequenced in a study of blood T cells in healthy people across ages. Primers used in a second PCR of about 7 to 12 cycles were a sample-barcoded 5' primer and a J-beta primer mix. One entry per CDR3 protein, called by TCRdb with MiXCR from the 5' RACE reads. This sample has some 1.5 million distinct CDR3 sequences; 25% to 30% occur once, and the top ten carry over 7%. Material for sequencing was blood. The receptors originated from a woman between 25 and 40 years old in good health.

The CDR3 is CASPKGGRGKVVGANVLTF. In nucleotides, the CDR3 is TGTGCCAGCCCGAAGGGGGGCAGGGGGAAAGTAGTTGGGGCCAACGTCCTGACTTTC. This chain uses TRBV7-2 with TRBJ2-6; possibly TRBD1 for D (7 bases). Germline V gene sequence: CDR1 SGHTA, CDR2 FQGNSA. CDR3 length: 19 amino acids. Deletions cut 8 bases from V and 3 bases from J, with 26 bases between.

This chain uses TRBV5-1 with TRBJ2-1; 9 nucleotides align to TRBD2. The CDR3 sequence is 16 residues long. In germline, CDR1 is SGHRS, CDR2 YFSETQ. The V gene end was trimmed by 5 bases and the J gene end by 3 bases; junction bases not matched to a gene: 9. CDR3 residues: CASSEGSSGNYNEQFF. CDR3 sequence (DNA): TGCGCCAGCAGTGAGGGGTCTAGCGGGAACTACAATGAGCAGTTCTTC.

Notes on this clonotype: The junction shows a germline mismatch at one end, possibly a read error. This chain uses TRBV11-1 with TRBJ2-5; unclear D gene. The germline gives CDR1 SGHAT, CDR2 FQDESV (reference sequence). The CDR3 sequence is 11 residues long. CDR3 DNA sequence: TGTGCCAGCAGCGACGAAGAGGCCCAGTACTTC. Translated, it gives CASSDEEAQYF. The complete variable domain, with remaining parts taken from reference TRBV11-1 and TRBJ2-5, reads EAEVAQSPRYKITEKSQAVAFWCDPISGHATLYWYRQILGQGPELLVQFQDESVVDDSQLPKDRFSAERLKGVDSTLKIQPAELGDSAMYLCASSDEEAQYFGPGTRLLVL.

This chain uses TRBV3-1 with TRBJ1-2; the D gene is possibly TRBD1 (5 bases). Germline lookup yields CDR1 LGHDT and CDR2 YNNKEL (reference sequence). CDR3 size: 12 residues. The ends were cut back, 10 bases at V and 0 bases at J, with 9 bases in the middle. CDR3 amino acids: CATRDPNYGYTF. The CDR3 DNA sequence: TGTGCCACCAGGGATCCTAACTATGGCTACACCTTC.

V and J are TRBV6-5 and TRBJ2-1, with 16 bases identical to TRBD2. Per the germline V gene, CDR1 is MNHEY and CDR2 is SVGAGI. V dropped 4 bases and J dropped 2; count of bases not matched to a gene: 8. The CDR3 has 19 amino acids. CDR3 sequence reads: CASSFPGLAGGRAYNEQFF. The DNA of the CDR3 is TGTGCCAGCAGTTTCCCGGGACTAGCGGGGGGGAGGGCCTACAATGAGCAGTTCTTC.

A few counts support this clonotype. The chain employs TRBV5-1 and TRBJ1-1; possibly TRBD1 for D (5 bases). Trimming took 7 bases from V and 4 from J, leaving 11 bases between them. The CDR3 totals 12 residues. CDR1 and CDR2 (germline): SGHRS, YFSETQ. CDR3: CASRRGGTEAFF. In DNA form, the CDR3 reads TGCGCCAGCCGTAGGGGCGGCACTGAAGCTTTCTTT.

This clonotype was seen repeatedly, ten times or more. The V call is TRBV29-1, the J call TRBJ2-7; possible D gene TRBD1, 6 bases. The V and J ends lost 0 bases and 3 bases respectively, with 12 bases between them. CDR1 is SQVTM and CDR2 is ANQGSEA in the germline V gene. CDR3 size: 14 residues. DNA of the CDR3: TGCAGCGTTGAAGATCGGGACAAGAGCTACGAGCAGTACTTC. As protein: CSVEDRDKSYEQYF.

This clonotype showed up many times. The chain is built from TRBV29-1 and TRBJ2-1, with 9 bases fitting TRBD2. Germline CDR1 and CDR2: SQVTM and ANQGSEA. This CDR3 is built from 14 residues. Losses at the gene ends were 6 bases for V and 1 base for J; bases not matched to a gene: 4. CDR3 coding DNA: TGCAGCGTCCCAGGACTAGCGTCCTACAATGAGCAGTTCTTC. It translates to CSVPGLASYNEQFF.

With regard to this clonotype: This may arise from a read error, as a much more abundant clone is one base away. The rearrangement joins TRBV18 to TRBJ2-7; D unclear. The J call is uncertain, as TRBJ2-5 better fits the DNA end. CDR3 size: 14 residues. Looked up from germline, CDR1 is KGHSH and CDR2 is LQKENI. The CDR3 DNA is TGTGCCAGCCCACCAAGACCGACGCCCGAGACCCAGTACTTC. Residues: CASPPRPTPETQYF.

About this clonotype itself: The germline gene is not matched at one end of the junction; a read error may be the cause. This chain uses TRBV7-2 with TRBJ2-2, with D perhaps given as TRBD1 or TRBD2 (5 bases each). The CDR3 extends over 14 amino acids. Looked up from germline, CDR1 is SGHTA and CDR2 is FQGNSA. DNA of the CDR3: TGTGCCAGCAGAGTCGGGCCGGACACCGGGGAGCGGTTTTTT. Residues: CASRVGPDTGERFF.

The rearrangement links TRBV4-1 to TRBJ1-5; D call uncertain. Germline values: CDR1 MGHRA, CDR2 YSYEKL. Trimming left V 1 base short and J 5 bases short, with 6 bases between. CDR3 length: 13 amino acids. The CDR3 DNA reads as TGCGCCAGCAGCCAAGGGGCTGATCAGCCCCAGCATTTT. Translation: CASSQGADQPQHF.

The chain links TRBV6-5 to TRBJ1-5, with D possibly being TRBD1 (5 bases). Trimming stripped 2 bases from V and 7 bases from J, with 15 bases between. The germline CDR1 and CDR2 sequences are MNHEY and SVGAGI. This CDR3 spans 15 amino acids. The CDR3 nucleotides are TGTGCCAGCAGTTACGACTCCGCGAACAGGCAGCCCCAGCATTTT. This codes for CASSYDSANRQPQHF.

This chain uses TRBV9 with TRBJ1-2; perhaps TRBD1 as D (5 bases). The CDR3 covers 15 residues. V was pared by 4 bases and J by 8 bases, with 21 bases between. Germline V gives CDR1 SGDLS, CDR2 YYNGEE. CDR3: CASSPQIGPGQGYTF. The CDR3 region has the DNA TGTGCCAGCAGCCCGCAAATTGGACCAGGGCAAGGCTACACCTTC.

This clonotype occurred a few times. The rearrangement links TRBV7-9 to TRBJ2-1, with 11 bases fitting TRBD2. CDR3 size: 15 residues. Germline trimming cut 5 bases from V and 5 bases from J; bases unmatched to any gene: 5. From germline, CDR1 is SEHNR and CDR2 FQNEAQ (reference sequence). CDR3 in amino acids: CASSRSGRGNNEQFF. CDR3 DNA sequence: TGTGCCAGCAGCCGTAGCGGGAGGGGGAACAATGAGCAGTTCTTC. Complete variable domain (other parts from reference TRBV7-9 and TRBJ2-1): DTGVSQNPRHKITKRGQNVTFRCDPISEHNRLYWYRQTLGQGPEFLTYFQNEAQLEKSRLLSDRFSAERPKGSFSTLEIQRTEQGDSAMYLCASSRSGRGNNEQFFGPGTRLTVL.

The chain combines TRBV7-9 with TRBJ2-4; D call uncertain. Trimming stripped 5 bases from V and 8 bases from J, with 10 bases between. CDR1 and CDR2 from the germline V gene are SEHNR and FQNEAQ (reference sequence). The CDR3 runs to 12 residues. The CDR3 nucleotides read TGTGCCAGCAGCCCCAACTCTGACATTCAGTACTTC. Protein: CASSPNSDIQYF.

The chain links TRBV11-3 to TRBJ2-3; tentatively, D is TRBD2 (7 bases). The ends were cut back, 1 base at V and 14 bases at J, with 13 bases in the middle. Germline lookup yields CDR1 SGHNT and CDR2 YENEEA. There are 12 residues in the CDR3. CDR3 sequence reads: CASSLVRGAGYF. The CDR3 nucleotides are TGTGCCAGCAGCTTAGTACGGGGGGCAGGGTATTTT.

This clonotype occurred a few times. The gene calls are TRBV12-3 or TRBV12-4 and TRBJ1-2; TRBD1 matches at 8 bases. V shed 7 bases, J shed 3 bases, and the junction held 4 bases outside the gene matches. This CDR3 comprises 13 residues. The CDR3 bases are TGTGCCAGCACCCCGGACAGGGACTATGGCTACACCTTC. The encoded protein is CASTPDRDYGYTF.

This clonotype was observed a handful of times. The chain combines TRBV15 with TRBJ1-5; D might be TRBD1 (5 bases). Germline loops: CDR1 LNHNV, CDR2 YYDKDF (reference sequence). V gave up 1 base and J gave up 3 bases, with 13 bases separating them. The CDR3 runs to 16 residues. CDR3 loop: CATSRGGVGSNQPQHF. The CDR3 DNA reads TGTGCCACCAGCAGAGGAGGGGTAGGGTCCAATCAGCCCCAGCATTTT.

The CDR3 region has the DNA TGTGCCGTACCCCTGGTGGGAGGAGGCGAGGAGACCCAGTACTTC. It encodes CAVPLVGGGEETQYF. The chain carries TRBV6-1 and TRBJ2-5, with a tentative D call TRBD2 (6 bases). V lost 11 bases and J lost 5, with 24 bases in between. In germline, CDR1 is MNHNS, CDR2 SASEGT. The length of the CDR3 is 15 residues.

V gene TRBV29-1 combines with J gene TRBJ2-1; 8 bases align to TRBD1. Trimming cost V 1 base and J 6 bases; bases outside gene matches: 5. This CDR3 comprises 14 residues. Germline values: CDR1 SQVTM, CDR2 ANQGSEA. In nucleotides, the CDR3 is TGCAGCGTTGAAGGGACAGGGAATGTCAATGAGCAGTTCTTC. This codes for CSVEGTGNVNEQFF.

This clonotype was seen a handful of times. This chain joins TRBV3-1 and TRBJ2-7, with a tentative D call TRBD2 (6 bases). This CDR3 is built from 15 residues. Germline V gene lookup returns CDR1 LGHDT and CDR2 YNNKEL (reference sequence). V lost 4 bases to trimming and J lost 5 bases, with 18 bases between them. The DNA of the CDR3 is TGTGCCAGCAGCCCCGCGGGGTGCGGCGTCAACGAGCAGTACTTC. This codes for CASSPAGCGVNEQYF.

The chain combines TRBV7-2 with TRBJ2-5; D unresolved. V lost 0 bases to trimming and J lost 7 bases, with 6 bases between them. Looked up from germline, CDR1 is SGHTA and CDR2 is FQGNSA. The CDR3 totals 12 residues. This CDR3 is CASSLASWTQYF. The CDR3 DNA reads TGTGCCAGCAGCTTAGCCTCTTGGACCCAGTACTTC.

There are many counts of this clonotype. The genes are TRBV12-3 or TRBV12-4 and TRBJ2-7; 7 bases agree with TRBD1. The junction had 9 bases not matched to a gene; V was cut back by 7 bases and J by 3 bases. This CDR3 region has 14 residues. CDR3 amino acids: CASTFRGQFYEQYF. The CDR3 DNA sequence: TGTGCCAGCACTTTCAGGGGACAGTTCTACGAGCAGTACTTC.

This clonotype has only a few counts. The CDR3 DNA sequence: TGTGCCAGCAGCTTGGGACAGGGGGCGGCCCTTCGAAACTATGGCTACACCTTC. Translation: CASSLGQGAALRNYGYTF. The chain combines TRBV7-2 with TRBJ1-2, with 12 bases fitting TRBD1. V lost 3 bases to trimming and J lost 2 bases; unmatched junction nucleotides: 10. Germline CDR1 and CDR2: SGHTA and FQGNSA. The CDR3 loop spans 18 amino acids.

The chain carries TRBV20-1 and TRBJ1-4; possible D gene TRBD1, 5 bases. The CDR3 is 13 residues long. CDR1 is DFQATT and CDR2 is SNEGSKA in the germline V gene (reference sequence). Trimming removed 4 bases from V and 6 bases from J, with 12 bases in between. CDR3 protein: CSATQGADEKLFF. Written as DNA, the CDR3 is TGCAGTGCTACCCAGGGTGCGGATGAAAAACTGTTTTTT.

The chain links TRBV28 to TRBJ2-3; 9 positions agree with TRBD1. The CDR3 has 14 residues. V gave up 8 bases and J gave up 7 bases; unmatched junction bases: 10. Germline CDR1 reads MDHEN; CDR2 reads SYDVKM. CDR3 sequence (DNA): TGTGCCAGCCTAACCGGGACAGGGCGGAATACGCAGTATTTT. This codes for CASLTGTGRNTQYF.

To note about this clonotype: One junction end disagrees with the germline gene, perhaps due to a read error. The CDR3 is CANSLDSSGANVLTF. The DNA of the CDR3 is TGCGCCAACAGCTTAGACAGCTCTGGGGCCAACGTCCTGACTTTC. This chain joins TRBV5-1 and TRBJ2-6; maybe TRBD1 (5 bases). CDR1 SGHRS and CDR2 YFSETQ come from the germline V gene. The CDR3 covers 15 residues.

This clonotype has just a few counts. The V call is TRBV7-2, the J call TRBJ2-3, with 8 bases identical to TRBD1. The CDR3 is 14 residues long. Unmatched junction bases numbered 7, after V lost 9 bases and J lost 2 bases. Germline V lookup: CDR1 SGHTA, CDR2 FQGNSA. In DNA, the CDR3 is TGTGCCAGGGCCCGACAGGGGCCCACAGATACGCAGTATTTT. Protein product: CARARQGPTDTQYF.

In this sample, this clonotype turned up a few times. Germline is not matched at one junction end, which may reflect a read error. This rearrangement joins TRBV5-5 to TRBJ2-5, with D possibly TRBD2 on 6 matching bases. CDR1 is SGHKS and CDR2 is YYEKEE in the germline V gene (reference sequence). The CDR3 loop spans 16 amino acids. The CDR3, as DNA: TGTGCCAGCAGCCCCTGGGGAGGCAGCCGAAAAGAGACCCGGTACTTC. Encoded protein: CASSPWGGSRKETRYF.